The T cell receptor (beta chain) under discussion was sequenced for a study of blood T cells in healthy people across ages. Whole-study context: About one barcoded TCR beta cDNA was captured per two T cells.

Regarding this clonotype: The target antigen is unknown.

The authors ran a second PCR of roughly 6 to 11 cycles using a sample-barcoded 5' primer and a J-beta primer mix. Every single cDNA molecule received a tag from a template-switch adaptor with 12 random nucleotides. TCRdb independently ran MiXCR on the 5' RACE reads; one entry per CDR3 protein. The table has some 700,000 distinct CDR3 sequences, roughly two fifths seen once. It was ten milliliters of peripheral blood that were drawn from each donor. Study-level results: Estimated diversity across one million T cells was deemed an underestimate.

Input material: blood. This receptor was identified in a woman aged 55-75 years in good health.

CDR3 nucleotides: TGTGCCAGCAGTTTAGTCGGTCGCCTGGAGACCCAGTACTTC. It yields the protein CASSLVGRLETQYF. This chain joins TRBV12-3 or TRBV12-4 and TRBJ2-5; D is unclear. Trimming removed 1 base from V and 5 bases from J, with 11 bases in between. The CDR3 has 14 residues.